This TCR beta chain came from a study of immune evolution from preneoplasia to lung adenocarcinoma. Produced via immunoSEQ multiplex PCR; TCRdb's table is partial and in-frame only. The profile shows 6,200 or so clones, over 60% of them singletons. Germline assignment: CDR1 KGHSH and CDR2 LQKENI. The V and J ends lost 4 bases and 2 bases, in that order; junction bases with no gene match: 10. The CDR3 runs 17 residues. Patient tissue came from resections in Japan or China, 2014–2017. Broader study findings: Normal lung had highest clonality; later lesions appeared denser, more diverse.

Notes on this clone: Its specificity is unknown.

The TCR originated in a person aged 55-85 years with lung adenocarcinoma. V and J are TRBV18 and TRBJ1-1, with 10 bases that match TRBD1. The sample was FFPE minimally invasive lung adenocarcinoma tissue. CDR3 DNA sequence: TGTGCCAGCTCACTTCTCGACAGGGGGCTGGCTAACACTGAAGCTTTCTTT. Amino acid sequence: CASSLLDRGLANTEAFF. Variable domain in full (rest from reference TRBV18 and TRBJ1-1): NAGVMQNPRHLVRRRGQEARLRCSPMKGHSHVYWYRQLPEEGLKFMVYLQKENIIDESGMPKERFSAEFPKEGPSILRIQQVVRGDSAAYFCASSLLDRGLANTEAFFGQGTRLTVV.